This T cell receptor (beta chain) is drawn from a study of shared clonotypes between healthy human individuals. The study, taken as a whole, reports: Estimated richness values were generally larger in naive subsets than in memory subsets. Tissue TCR repertoires likely differ from these blood-only repertoires.

Participating donors were healthy, HIV-negative adults free of recent acute infections or vaccinations. Subsets obtained from CD4+ cells comprised CD45RA+ naive and CD45RA-negative memory cells. With regard to this clone: As yet, its antigen is unknown.

Only in-frame clones appear in the TCRdb table, and some are missing; sequencing was by immunoSEQ multiplex PCR. The table lists 2,500,000 or so clones, 85% to 95% of them singletons. Per the germline V gene, CDR1 is SQVTM and CDR2 is ANQGSEA. The CDR3 covers 16 residues. V was shortened by 4 bases and J by 0 bases, with 18 bases between the two germline ends. V and J are TRBV29-1 and TRBJ1-2; possible D gene TRBD1, 6 bases. This receptor was taken from a young man in good health. Some clones in this sample may be carry-over from other donors' samples. The sample comprised naive CD4+ T cells from PBMCs. Indicated subset: CD45RA+ positively selected. The CDR3 bases are TGCAGCGTTGTGGGGGGGCCAAGGGGACCTAACTATGGCTACACCTTC. Protein sequence: CSVVGGPRGPNYGYTF.